Included here is one T cell receptor beta chain sequence, with context. Germline CDR1 is LGHNT and CDR2 is FRNRAP. Trimming removed 1 base from V and 5 bases from J; junction bases left unmatched: 5. CDR3 length: 17 amino acids. Measured with immunoSEQ multiplex PCR; TCRdb has only the in-frame clones, and not every one. The sample lists about 45,000 clones; just over 85% were seen once. These data originate in a study of T cell clones after liver transplantation. The TCR comes from a human patient who received a liver transplant. Some T cells may be supplied by the graft donor. The sample in question was CD4+ T cells from blood, obtained 24 months after liver transplant. The V and J genes are TRBV12-5 and TRBJ2-2, with 12 bases aligning to TRBD1. The CDR3 is CASGLATGQGATGELFF. The DNA of the CDR3 is TGTGCTAGTGGTTTGGCTACGGGACAGGGGGCGACCGGGGAGCTGTTTTTT.